This T cell receptor (beta chain) came from a study of identical twins (dated by TCRdb to between 2015 and 2016). Background on the whole study: To test whether fetal clonotypes persist, this study deep-sequenced TCR alpha and beta repertoires from monozygotic twins, from unrelated adults of various ages, and from cord blood. To rule out contamination, the twin experiments were replicated at different times with different library preparation protocols.

The library relied on 5' RACE. The listed sequencing device is Illumina HiSeq 2000. A universal primer binding site was added through template switching, and the final cDNA carried a unique molecular identifier so that TCR cDNA molecules could be counted accurately. Specific primers in the conserved constant-segment region were used to synthesize first-strand cDNA for TCR alpha and beta chains. To control for contamination, every cDNA library carried two barcodes: a SMART-Mk sample barcode plus Illumina barcodes. TruSeq adapter sequences and Illumina sample barcodes were added in two successive PCR steps. TCR alpha and beta cDNA libraries were sequenced on the Illumina HiSeq platform with custom primers. Turning to the authors' computational methods: Unique molecular identifiers were extracted from raw reads with MiGEC, and CDR3 positions were determined with MiXCR. Recombination models were inferred per individual with the repgenHMM and IGoR tools using an EM algorithm. The analysis of shared clonotypes was done with the tcR package in R, with sharing normalized by the product of cloneset sizes. To study raw recombination without the effects of thymic and clonal selection, out-of-frame nonproductive sequences were analyzed. The public reads were reanalyzed by TCRdb: fastp trimming at Q25, MiXCR alignment, in-frame beta chains only. Each record represents a unique CDR3 protein, reported with the most common genes and DNA among its rows. TCRdb's processing, not the authors' own work, is the source of the V and J calls. A total of 700,000 or so distinct CDR3 sequences appear in this sample, around 8.6% of them only once. The top ten clones comprise around 0.95% of the sample.

This clonotype was detected ten times or more. The target of this receptor is not known. Base-call qualities are not available, and no considerably larger clone is one nucleotide away. The junction shows trimming of 1 base on V and 4 bases on J, and the gene matches do not reach 6 bases of it. Counted from cysteine to phenylalanine, this CDR3 has 15 amino acids. Only CDR3 DNA is held: 45 bases, read in frame from base 1. CDR1 ENHRY and CDR2 SYGVKD were looked up in the germline V gene. General findings and caveats noted by the study authors: Conclusions relied on cross-sectional statistical analysis, since the same donors could not be followed over many years. Abundant cord blood beta clonotypes carried fewer insertions; young adult naive repertoires showed a weaker similar trend, while memory repertoires showed none. In monozygotic twins, recombination models systematically underestimated out-of-frame TCR alpha sharing, but the models matched the sharing seen between unrelated individuals. Excess twin sharing in beta out-of-frame sequences was weaker because fewer shared sequences lowered the signal-to-noise ratio. Invariant T cells such as MAIT and iNKT could partly confound zero-insertion analyses, although diverse VJ usage argued against such confounding for most clonotypes. Compared with coincidental sharing between unrelated individuals, out-of-frame TCR alpha sequences shared between twins had an excess of sequences with low generation probability.

All donors were healthy Caucasians. The twin cohort consisted of three pairs of female monozygotic twins, all aged roughly 18 to 29 years. RNA for TCR libraries was isolated from peripheral blood mononuclear cells. This same sample was also part of a study on yellow fever vaccine responses in identical twins. As that second paper reports: According to the authors, in identical twins the way T cells responded to vaccination appeared partly convergent and partly personalized. The study precisely tracked vaccine-responding T cell clones in identical twins.

The chain is made from TRBV10-3 and TRBJ1-1; 7 central nucleotides agree with TRBD1. This TCR came from a woman younger than 35 in good health. Material for sequencing was PBMCs. The CDR3 corresponds to CAISEWGQGGTEAFF. The DNA sequence reads TGTGCCATCAGTGAGTGGGGGCAGGGGGGCACTGAAGCTTTCTTT.